The clone carrying this T cell receptor beta chain was seen a handful of times. Next came a second PCR, run for roughly 6 to 11 cycles, which used a sample-barcoded 5' primer along with a J-beta primer mix. TCRdb passed the 5' RACE reads through MiXCR, listing each CDR3 protein once. This table holds about 760,000 distinct CDR3 sequences, about 25% found once. These data belong to a study of blood T cells in healthy people across ages. V gave up 7 bases and J gave up 3 bases, with 16 bases separating them. This CDR3 has 14 residues. Germline lookup yields CDR1 SQVTM and CDR2 ANQGSEA. These records were also assigned to another study, of T cells of mothers and their children.

V is TRBV29-1 and J is TRBJ2-1; possibly TRBD1 or TRBD2 for D (5 bases each). The source of this sequence is a boy aged 5-17 years in good health. Sequenced material: blood. CDR3 region: CSAEGRADYNEQFF. CDR3 coding DNA: TGCAGCGCCGAGGGGCGGGCCGACTACAATGAGCAGTTCTTC.